The 14 T cell receptor beta chains given below trace back to one sample, sequenced in a study of CD4 T cells in relation to SARS-CoV-2 and coronaviruses. Assay used: immunoSEQ multiplex PCR; TCRdb lists only in-frame clones, some missing. The sample has tens of thousands of clones; over 70% are singletons. Their target antigens are unknown. Source material: memory CD4+ T cells from PBMCs, cultured in vitro. The origin of the receptors is an adult with COVID-19.

The genes are TRBV3-1 (or the pseudogene TRBV3-2) and TRBJ2-1; 7 positions match TRBD2. The germline gives CDR1 LGHDT, CDR2 YNNKEL (reference sequence). CDR3 length equals 12 residues. V gave up 4 bases and J gave up 15 bases; unmatched junction bases: 9. The CDR3: CASSRSGLPRFF. CDR3 bases: TGTGCCAGCAGCCGGTCGGGACTACCTCGGTTCTTC.

V gene TRBV30 combines with J gene TRBJ1-2; 7 bases map to TRBD1. After removal of 2 bases from V and 3 bases from J, the junction contained 6 bases not matched to a gene. The CDR3 sequence is 14 residues long. From germline, CDR1 is GTSNPN and CDR2 SVGIG (reference sequence). CDR3: CAWSPLTGDYGYTF. Here the CDR3 DNA reads TGTGCCTGGAGTCCCCTTACAGGGGACTATGGCTACACCTTC. Based on the CDR3 plus reference TRBV30 and TRBJ1-2, the full variable domain is SQTIHQWPATLVQPVGSPLSLECTVEGTSNPNLYWYRQAAGRGLQLLFYSVGIGQISSEVPQNLSASRPQDRQFILSSKKLLLSDSGFYLCAWSPLTGDYGYTFGSGTRLTVV.

This clone came up once. This CDR3 is CASSPIVYNYGYTF. The CDR3 DNA reads TGTGCCAGCAGTCCCATCGTCTATAACTATGGCTACACCTTC. V usage is TRBV6-6 and J usage is TRBJ1-2; D gene ambiguous. Germline assignment: CDR1 MNHNY and CDR2 SVGAGI (reference sequence). The CDR3 is 14 amino acids. Between the trimmed V and J ends, which lost 5 bases and 1 base, there was a span of 11 bases.

The rearrangement uses TRBV4-1 and TRBJ1-2; 7 bases line up with TRBD1. The CDR3 is 15 amino acids. Germline CDR1 MGHRA, CDR2 YSYEKL. V dropped 1 base and J dropped 0; count of bases not matched to a gene: 2. The CDR3 sequence: CASSQGQGTNYGYTF. The CDR3, as DNA: TGCGCCAGCAGCCAAGGACAGGGAACTAACTATGGCTACACCTTC.

The J gene is TRBJ1-6, the V gene TRBV9; D perhaps matches TRBD1 (6 bases). The CDR3 length is 15 residues. The germline gives CDR1 SGDLS, CDR2 YYNGEE. Trimming cost V 3 bases and J 4 bases, with 11 bases left between them. The CDR3 spells CASSAAGVYNSPLHF. The CDR3 DNA sequence: TGTGCCAGCAGCGCGGCAGGGGTATATAATTCACCCCTCCACTTT.

In nucleotides, the CDR3 is TGTGCCAGCAGTTACAGGGCGTACGAGCAGTACTTC. Its protein is CASSYRAYEQYF. The genes are TRBV6-2 or TRBV6-3 and TRBJ2-7; D is uncertain. V lost 2 bases and J 4 bases, leaving 6 bases between the germline ends. The CDR3 is 12 amino acids. The germline CDR1 and CDR2 sequences are MNHEY and SVGEGT.

The chain combines TRBV4-2 with TRBJ2-3, with D tentatively TRBD1 or TRBD2 (6 bases each). Trimming left V 1 base short and J 4 bases short, with 15 bases between. The CDR3 has 16 residues. The germline V gene has CDR1 LGHNA and CDR2 YNFKEQ. CDR3 residues: CASSQAGPGEADTQYF. The DNA for the CDR3 is TGTGCCAGCAGCCAAGCTGGTCCAGGGGAGGCAGATACGCAGTATTTT.

The rearrangement links TRBV7-2 to TRBJ2-2, with 11 bases fitting TRBD2. CDR3 length equals 16 residues. Germline loops: CDR1 SGHTA, CDR2 FQGNSA. Unmatched junction bases numbered 8, after V lost 5 bases and J lost 6 bases. CDR3 in amino acids: CASSAQLAGVAGELFF. For the CDR3, the DNA is TGTGCCAGCAGCGCCCAACTAGCGGGAGTTGCCGGGGAGCTGTTTTTT.

This chain uses TRBV5-6 with TRBJ1-5, with 7 bases identical to TRBD1. Trimming cost V 4 bases and J 7 bases; bases outside gene matches: 8. The CDR3 contains 14 residues. Looked up from germline, CDR1 is SGHDT and CDR2 is YYEEEE. CDR3 sequence: CASSLYNRGQPQHF. The CDR3 region has the DNA TGTGCCAGCAGCCTATATAACAGGGGACAGCCCCAGCATTTT.

The V gene is TRBV30, the J gene TRBJ2-3; the D gene is possibly TRBD2 (7 bases). With 3 bases removed from V and 1 base from J, the gap between germline ends came to 11 bases. Germline CDR1 and CDR2: GTSNPN and SVGIG (reference sequence). This CDR3 is 14 amino acids long. The CDR3 here is CAWSTGRGTDTQYF. The CDR3 nucleotides are TGTGCCTGGAGCACAGGGAGGGGCACAGATACGCAGTATTTT.

This sequence joins TRBV7-2 and TRBJ2-1; D is uncertain. Trimming removed 0 bases at V and 5 bases at J, with 17 bases between. Germline assignment: CDR1 SGHTA and CDR2 FQGNSA. The CDR3 spans 17 residues. This CDR3 reads CASSLAASYWSNNEQFF. The CDR3 DNA sequence: TGTGCCAGCAGCTTAGCAGCCTCTTACTGGTCCAACAATGAGCAGTTCTTC.

The rearrangement joins TRBV19 to TRBJ2-2; D call uncertain. Germline V CDR1 and CDR2: LNHDA, SQIVND (reference sequence). The CDR3 runs 13 residues. V was shortened by 7 bases and J by 2 bases, with 8 bases between the two germline ends. DNA for the CDR3: TGTGCCAGTAATAAAATCAACACCGGGGAGCTGTTTTTT. It specifies CASNKINTGELFF.

This rearrangement joins TRBV5-1 to TRBJ2-6; perhaps D is TRBD1 or TRBD2 (5 bases each). V was pared by 4 bases and J by 1 base, with 9 bases between. The germline CDR1 and CDR2 sequences are SGHRS and YFSETQ. The CDR3 length is 15 residues. CDR3 in amino acids: CASSVGPSGANVLTF. CDR3 coding DNA: TGCGCCAGCAGCGTGGGACCTTCTGGGGCCAACGTCCTGACTTTC.

CDR3 protein: CASSLDSMNTEAFF. The DNA for the CDR3 is TGTGCCAGCAGCCTCGACAGCATGAACACTGAAGCTTTCTTT. The J gene is TRBJ1-1, the V gene TRBV6-5, with D perhaps TRBD1 (5 bases). This CDR3 contains 14 residues. Per the germline V gene, CDR1 is MNHEY and CDR2 is SVGAGI. Trimming took 6 bases from V and 0 from J, leaving 11 bases between them.